Listed below are T cell receptor beta chains from one sample, sequenced in a study of blood T cell repertoires in COVID-19. Sequencing was performed with immunoSEQ multiplex PCR; in TCRdb, only in-frame clones are kept and a portion is missing. The table includes around 500,000 clones, approximately 86% detected once. The sample taken for sequencing was PBMCs or T cells enriched from blood (not recorded which). The receptors originated from an older woman who had recovered from COVID-19. Both conserved end residues are part of each CDR3. D genes are given only for firm matches. Not every row has a clone size; where given, it reads once, few, many or a size class.

CDR3: CASSFSRWEEKLFF
DNA: TGTGCCAGCAGTTTCTCCCGATGGGAGGAAAAACTGTTTTTT
J: TRBJ1-4
D: -
size: -
V: TRBV27

CDR3: CATGGGTDTQYF
DNA: TGTGCCACCGGGGGGGGCACAGATACGCAGTATTTT
J: TRBJ2-3
D: TRBD2
size: once
V: TRBV24-1

CDR3: CASSSGGRNQPQHF
DNA: TGTGCCAGCAGTTCAGGGGGACGCAATCAGCCCCAGCATTTT
J: TRBJ1-5
D: TRBD1
size: -
V: TRBV27

CDR3: CASSSGQHYGYTF
DNA: TGTGCCAGCAGCAGTGGACAGCACTATGGCTACACCTTC
J: TRBJ1-2
D: -
size: once
V: TRBV2

CDR3: CASTDWRETQYF
DNA: TGCGCCAGCACCGATTGGAGAGAGACCCAGTACTTC
J: TRBJ2-5
D: -
size: -
V: TRBV5-1

CDR3: CASSLPMGREGTDTQYF
DNA: TGTGCCAGCAGTTTACCCATGGGCAGGGAAGGCACAGATACGCAGTATTTT
J: TRBJ2-3
D: -
size: -
V: TRBV27

CDR3: CAKPGEGGNTGELFF
DNA: TGTGCAAAGCCGGGGGAGGGAGGAAACACCGGGGAGCTGTTTTTT
J: TRBJ2-2
D: -
size: -
V: TRBV12-2

CDR3: CASSSRPSGGNEQFF
DNA: TGTGCCAGCAGCTCAAGGCCCAGCGGGGGGAATGAGCAGTTCTTC
J: TRBJ2-1
D: TRBD2
size: -
V: TRBV7-2

CDR3: CATSDDRPTGTGEYNEQFF
DNA: TGTGCCACCAGTGATGACCGGCCGACCGGGACAGGGGAGTACAATGAGCAGTTCTTC
J: TRBJ2-1
D: TRBD1
size: -
V: TRBV24-1

CDR3: CAISDMGQGNSPLHF
DNA: TGTGCCATCAGTGATATGGGACAGGGGAATTCACCCCTCCACTTT
J: TRBJ1-6
D: TRBD1
size: -
V: TRBV10-3

CDR3: CSSLQSEKLFF
DNA: TGCAGCTCCCTTCAAAGCGAAAAACTGTTTTTT
J: TRBJ1-4
D: -
size: -
V: TRBV20-1

CDR3: CASSIGRYNSYNEQFF
DNA: TGTGCCAGTAGTATAGGCAGGTACAACTCCTACAATGAGCAGTTCTTC
J: TRBJ2-1
D: -
size: -
V: TRBV19

CDR3: CASSDRTANTEAFF
DNA: TGTGCCAGCAGTGACAGGACAGCGAACACTGAAGCTTTCTTT
J: TRBJ1-1
D: -
size: -
V: TRBV2

CDR3: CASSEQGAAEAFF
DNA: TGTGCCAGCAGTGAACAGGGGGCAGCTGAAGCTTTCTTT
J: TRBJ1-1
D: TRBD1
size: -
V: TRBV2

CDR3: CASSTLRLAGGLADTQYF
DNA: TGTGCCAGTAGCACCCTCAGACTAGCGGGGGGGCTGGCAGATACGCAGTATTTT
J: TRBJ2-3
D: TRBD2
size: few
V: TRBV19

CDR3: CATSSNRGLSNQPQHF
DNA: TGTGCCACCAGCAGTAACAGGGGGCTCAGCAATCAGCCCCAGCATTTT
J: TRBJ1-5
D: TRBD1
size: -
V: TRBV15

CDR3: CASSGNEKLFF
DNA: TGTGCCAGCAGCGGGAATGAAAAACTGTTTTTT
J: TRBJ1-4
D: -
size: once
V: TRBV2

CDR3: CASSGRTGGTGYTF
DNA: TGTGCCAGCAGTGGGAGGACAGGGGGCACTGGCTACACCTTC
J: TRBJ1-2
D: TRBD1
size: -
V: TRBV2

CDR3: CASSLGTFEGYGYTF
DNA: TGTGCCAGCAGCTTGGGCACCTTTGAGGGCTATGGCTACACCTTC
J: TRBJ1-2
D: -
size: -
V: TRBV5-6

CDR3: CATGQGAWTEAFF
DNA: TGTGCCACCGGACAGGGGGCGTGGACTGAAGCTTTCTTT
J: TRBJ1-1
D: TRBD1
size: -
V: TRBV25-1

CDR3: CASSYLTGGNYGYTF
DNA: TGTGCCAGCAGTTACTTGACAGGGGGGAACTATGGCTACACCTTC
J: TRBJ1-2
D: TRBD1
size: -
V: TRBV6-6

CDR3: CASSLQGANTGELFF
DNA: TGCGCCAGCAGCTTACAGGGTGCGAACACCGGGGAGCTGTTTTTT
J: TRBJ2-2
D: -
size: -
V: TRBV5-1

CDR3: CASSPIGNTEAFF
DNA: TGTGCCAGCTCACCGATCGGGAACACTGAAGCTTTCTTT
J: TRBJ1-1
D: -
size: once
V: TRBV18

CDR3: CASSGGGSTDTQYF
DNA: TGCGCCAGCTCTGGCGGGGGTAGCACAGATACGCAGTATTTT
J: TRBJ2-3
D: TRBD2
size: once
V: TRBV5-1

CDR3: CASSLSSTGGTGELFF
DNA: TGTGCCAGCAGTTTATCCTCGACAGGGGGCACCGGGGAGCTGTTTTTT
J: TRBJ2-2
D: TRBD1
size: -
V: TRBV28

CDR3: CASSIFSGGVNNEQFF
DNA: TGTGCCAGTAGTATATTTAGCGGGGGGGTCAACAATGAGCAGTTCTTC
J: TRBJ2-1
D: TRBD2
size: once
V: TRBV19

CDR3: CASSHPRGQDRALSTF
DNA: TGTGCCAGCAGCCACCCCCGGGGGCAGGACAGGGCCCTCTCCACCTTC
J: TRBJ1-2
D: TRBD1
size: -
V: TRBV3-1/TRBV3-2

CDR3: CASSLGDSSNQPQHF
DNA: TGTGCCAGCAGCTTAGGTGACTCTAGCAATCAGCCCCAGCATTTT
J: TRBJ1-5
D: -
size: few
V: TRBV7-2

CDR3: CDPVVGTDTQYF
DNA: TGCGACCCGGTGGTGGGCACAGATACGCAGTATTTT
J: TRBJ2-3
D: -
size: -
V: TRBV5-1

CDR3: CATSRGGTGGGNYGYTF
DNA: TGTGCCACCAGCAGAGGAGGGACAGGGGGCGGAAACTATGGCTACACCTTC
J: TRBJ1-2
D: TRBD1
size: -
V: TRBV15

CDR3: CASSEEGGTDTQYF
DNA: TGTGCCAGCAGTGAAGAGGGGGGGACAGATACGCAGTATTTT
J: TRBJ2-3
D: -
size: -
V: TRBV2

CDR3: CASSGGQGSYQPQHF
DNA: TGTGCCAGCAGTGGGGGACAGGGGTCTTATCAGCCCCAGCATTTT
J: TRBJ1-5
D: TRBD1
size: -
V: TRBV2

CDR3: CASSLARGGHEKLFF
DNA: TGTGCCAGCAGCCTAGCTCGGGGAGGGCATGAAAAACTGTTTTTT
J: TRBJ1-4
D: -
size: -
V: TRBV9

CDR3: CAIRRTAGRYEQYF
DNA: TGTGCCATCAGGCGCACAGCGGGCCGCTACGAGCAGTACTTC
J: TRBJ2-7
D: -
size: -
V: TRBV10-3

CDR3: CASSLSLAGGRADTQYF
DNA: TGTGCCAGCAGCTTATCCCTTGCGGGGGGGAGGGCAGATACGCAGTATTTT
J: TRBJ2-3
D: TRBD2
size: -
V: TRBV7-8

CDR3: CASSREKQGSLTF
DNA: TGTGCCAGTAGTAGGGAAAAACAGGGCTCCTTGACATTC
J: TRBJ2-7
D: -
size: -
V: TRBV19

CDR3: CASSQTSFSEKLFF
DNA: TGCGCCAGCAGCCAAACGTCATTTAGTGAAAAACTGTTTTTT
J: TRBJ1-4
D: -
size: once
V: TRBV4-1

CDR3: CASAPGQGRAYEQYF
DNA: TGCGCCAGCGCCCCGGGGCAGGGGAGAGCCTACGAGCAGTACTTC
J: TRBJ2-7
D: -
size: -
V: TRBV5-1

CDR3: CASTNGAGRGYTF
DNA: TGTGCCAGCACCAATGGGGCAGGGCGAGGCTACACCTTC
J: TRBJ1-2
D: -
size: -
V: TRBV6-6

CDR3: CASSQDGTSGGRDTQYF
DNA: TGCGCCAGCAGCCAAGATGGGACTAGCGGGGGGAGGGATACGCAGTATTTT
J: TRBJ2-3
D: TRBD2
size: -
V: TRBV4-1

CDR3: CASRGTGNQPQHF
DNA: TGTGCCAGCAGAGGGACAGGCAATCAGCCCCAGCATTTT
J: TRBJ1-5
D: TRBD1
size: -
V: TRBV2

CDR3: CASSEEGAVNTEAFF
DNA: TGTGCCAGCAGTGAGGAGGGGGCTGTGAACACTGAAGCTTTCTTT
J: TRBJ1-1
D: TRBD1
size: few
V: TRBV2

CDR3: CASSVRQGADAQPQHF
DNA: TGTGCCAGCAGTGTCCGACAGGGGGCGGACGCGCAGCCCCAGCATTTT
J: TRBJ1-5
D: TRBD1
size: -
V: TRBV6-1

CDR3: CASSLTVGALANYGYTF
DNA: TGCGCCAGCAGCTTGACGGTAGGGGCCCTCGCTAACTATGGCTACACCTTC
J: TRBJ1-2
D: -
size: -
V: TRBV5-1

CDR3: CASSLGRGAQTDTQYF
DNA: TGCGCCAGCAGCTTGGGGCGGGGGGCGCAGACAGATACGCAGTATTTT
J: TRBJ2-3
D: TRBD2
size: -
V: TRBV5-1